The 26 T cell receptor beta chains below were found in one sample sequenced in a study of preoperative IRX-2 immunotherapy in early breast cancer. Produced via immunoSEQ multiplex PCR; TCRdb's table is partial and in-frame only. The table records 35,000 to 40,000 clones, approximately 85% of them present only once. The treatment here: preoperative locoregional IRX-2 cytokine immunotherapy. Sequenced here: lymph node tissue, sampled after IRX-2 immunotherapy. All receptors come from a human donor with breast cancer.

This clone was detected a few times. At one boundary the junction diverges from the germline segment, which might be a read error. The chain couples TRBV7-7 to TRBJ1-5; TRBD1 is a possible D gene (6 bases). This CDR3 region has 16 residues. The germline V gene has CDR1 SSHAT and CDR2 FNYEAQ (reference sequence). CDR3 bases: TGTGCCAGAAGCTTGTCATTCTCAGGGGGCAATCAGCCCCAGCATTTT. Its translation: CARSLSFSGGNQPQHF.

The CDR3 region is CASSPGASGGYTGELFF. In DNA, the CDR3 is TGTGCCAGCAGCCCAGGAGCTAGCGGGGGCTACACCGGGGAGCTGTTTTTT. The V call is TRBV11-3, the J call TRBJ2-2; 10 bases fit TRBD2. The junction had 9 bases not matched to a gene; V was cut back by 5 bases and J by 3 bases. There are 17 residues in the CDR3. Germline-derived CDR1 and CDR2 are SGHNT and YENEEA.

The chain recombines TRBV11-3 with TRBJ1-5; D not certain. The germline CDR1 and CDR2 sequences are SGHNT and YENEEA. The CDR3 sequence is 14 residues long. V was pared by 5 bases and J by 7 bases, with 15 bases between. CDR3 protein: CASSPVNGAQPQHF. The DNA for the CDR3 is TGTGCCAGCAGCCCTGTAAACGGAGCGCAGCCCCAGCATTTT.

The chain carries TRBV6-8 and TRBJ1-2; TRBD1 might be the D (6 bases). V was trimmed by 0 bases and J by 0 bases, leaving 14 bases between them. Looked up from germline, CDR1 is MNHGY and CDR2 is SAAAGT. This CDR3 comprises 17 residues. The CDR3 sequence is CASSYSGQGLANYGYTF. In DNA, the CDR3 is TGTGCCAGCAGTTACTCAGGGCAGGGGTTAGCTAACTATGGCTACACCTTC.

There are a few counts of this clone. The chain couples TRBV18 to TRBJ2-7; D perhaps matches TRBD2 (6 bases). With 0 bases removed from V and 5 bases from J, the gap between germline ends came to 17 bases. Germline loops: CDR1 KGHSH, CDR2 LQKENI. The CDR3 has 16 residues. In nucleotides, the CDR3 is TGTGCCAGCTCACCACCCTCTAGCGAGAGGAGCGACGAGCAGTACTTC. It specifies CASSPPSSERSDEQYF.

The CDR3 nucleotides read TGTGCCAGCAGTGTCCAGCGGGGGCACTCCTACGAGCAGTACTTC. Its translation: CASSVQRGHSYEQYF. The gene calls are TRBV6-8 and TRBJ2-7, with 8 bases fitting TRBD2. Germline assignment: CDR1 MNHGY and CDR2 SAAAGT. J was trimmed by 0 bases and V by 5 bases; bases with no gene match: 6. The CDR3 sequence is 15 residues long.

This chain joins TRBV6-8 and TRBJ1-1, with D tentatively TRBD1 (5 bases). Trimming pared 5 bases from V and 0 bases from J, leaving 13 bases between. In germline, CDR1 is MNHGY, CDR2 SAAAGT. The CDR3 runs to 15 residues. The CDR3 protein is CASSRLGGLNTEAFF. The DNA for the CDR3 is TGTGCCAGCAGTCGCCTCGGGGGATTGAACACTGAAGCTTTCTTT.

The V gene is TRBV1, the J gene TRBJ2-2. TRBV1 is described as a pseudogene. The CDR3 spans 15 residues. This chain's CDR3 is CASSQDIMDTGELFF. The DNA of the CDR3 is TGCGCCAGCAGCCAAGATATTATGGACACCGGGGAGCTGTTTTTT.

Worth noting for this clone: One end of the junction does not line up with germline, which may come from a read error. V gene TRBV11-3 combines with J gene TRBJ1-5, with TRBD1 matching 11 bases. CDR3 length: 16 amino acids. In germline, CDR1 is SGHNT, CDR2 YENEEA. CDR3 bases: TGTGCCAGCAGCTTAACGGGGACAGGGGGAAATCAACCCCAGCATTTT. Encoded protein: CASSLTGTGGNQPQHF. Variable domain in full (rest from reference TRBV11-3 and TRBJ1-5): EAGVVQSPRYKIIEKKQPVAFWCNPISGHNTLYWYLQNLGQGPELLIRYENEEAVDDSQLPKDRFSAERLKGVDSTLKIQPAELGDSAVYLCASSLTGTGGNQPQHFGDGTRLSIL.

The chain joins TRBV6-8 to TRBJ2-7; 7 nucleotides align to TRBD1. The CDR3 spans 14 residues. Germline assignment: CDR1 MNHGY and CDR2 SAAAGT. The ends lost 5 bases at V and 2 bases at J; junction bases unmatched: 6. The CDR3 DNA reads as TGTGCCAGCAGTCGGAACAGGGGCCCCTACGAGCAGTACTTC. Amino acid sequence: CASSRNRGPYEQYF.

The chain is built from TRBV10-2 and TRBJ1-2, with 8 positions matching TRBD1. Germline V lookup: CDR1 WSHSY, CDR2 SAAADI. The CDR3 contains 17 residues. The junction had 21 bases not matched to a gene; V was cut back by 8 bases and J by 7 bases. The CDR3 loop reads CASLNPQGAAWGGGYTF. CDR3 nucleotides: TGCGCCAGCTTGAACCCCCAGGGGGCGGCTTGGGGCGGTGGCTACACCTTC.

This clone is a singleton in its sample. J is TRBJ2-6 and V is TRBV5-1; D may be TRBD2 (5 bases). The CDR3 runs to 16 residues. Trimming stripped 0 bases from V and 5 bases from J, with 12 bases between. Per germline, CDR1 SGHRS and CDR2 YFSETQ. Here the CDR3 DNA reads TGCGCCAGCAGCTTGGGACGGGAATCTAGGGCCAACGTCCTGACTTTC. It yields the protein CASSLGRESRANVLTF.

This CDR3 reads CASSLGSVEGNIQYF. The CDR3 nucleotides are TGTGCCAGCAGCTTAGGCTCTGTTGAGGGAAACATTCAGTACTTC. The chain employs TRBV7-5 and TRBJ2-4; TRBD2 is taken as the D call from the table, unchecked against the DNA. TRBV7-5 is described as a pseudogene. The CDR3 is 15 residues long.

The chain links TRBV11-3 to TRBJ2-7, with D possibly called TRBD1 or TRBD2 (5 bases each). This CDR3 comprises 16 residues. Trimming cost V 5 bases and J 5 bases, with 22 bases left between them. Germline values: CDR1 SGHNT, CDR2 YENEEA. The CDR3, as DNA: TGTGCCAGCAGCCCGATCCGGGACCCCGCTATCCACGAGCAGTACTTC. Amino acid sequence: CASSPIRDPAIHEQYF.

CDR3 protein: CASSLGGPGSYGYTF. In DNA form, the CDR3 reads TGTGCCAGCAGCTTAGGGGGTCCCGGAAGCTATGGCTACACCTTC. V usage is TRBV11-3 and J usage is TRBJ1-2, with no clear D. The V gene lost 1 base and the J gene lost 4 bases, with 13 bases spanning the gap. CDR1 is SGHNT, CDR2 YENEEA, per germline. This CDR3 spans 15 amino acids.

This chain links TRBV7-8 with TRBJ2-1; no reliable D call. The CDR3 spans 13 residues. V shed 4 bases and J shed 2 bases, with 6 bases lying between them. The germline CDR1 and CDR2 sequences are SGHVS and FQNEAQ. CDR3 bases: TGTGCCAGCAGCTCACCGCCCTACAATGAGCAGTTCTTC. It specifies CASSSPPYNEQFF.

This clone was detected only a few times. The rearrangement joins TRBV6-8 to TRBJ2-7, with TRBD1 matching over 9 bases. The CDR3 has 13 residues. V shed 10 bases, J shed 6 bases, and the junction held 10 bases outside the gene matches. Germline lookup yields CDR1 MNHGY and CDR2 SAAAGT. As DNA, the CDR3 is TGTGCCATCAGACCGGGACAGGGAACCGAGCAGTACTTC. This gives the protein CAIRPGQGTEQYF.

V is TRBV28 and J is TRBJ1-6; 10 bases match TRBD1. J lost 7 bases, V lost 6 bases, and 24 bases had no gene match. The CDR3 has 21 residues. In germline, CDR1 is MDHEN, CDR2 SYDVKM. As DNA, the CDR3 is TGTGCCAGCAGCCAGAGAGGGACAGGGGCTCCCCGCGGGTATACGAATTCACCCCTCCACTTT. Translated: CASSQRGTGAPRGYTNSPLHF.

This chain uses TRBV29-1 with TRBJ2-7; 8 positions match TRBD1. Germline V gives CDR1 SQVTM, CDR2 ANQGSEA. V shed 6 bases and J 2 bases; nucleotides not matched to a gene: 6. The CDR3 length is 13 residues. This chain's CDR3 is CSVGRTGPYEQYF. DNA of the CDR3: TGCAGCGTAGGACGGACAGGGCCCTACGAGCAGTACTTC.

CDR3 nucleotide sequence: TGTGCCAGCAGTTACCATACAGGAATAAACACTGAAGCTTTCTTT. It encodes CASSYHTGINTEAFF. V is TRBV6-8 and J is TRBJ1-1; D might be TRBD1 (5 bases). CDR1 and CDR2 (germline): MNHGY, SAAAGT. Trimming pared 2 bases from V and 2 bases from J, leaving 12 bases between. This CDR3 comprises 15 residues.

The chain has TRBV23-1 and TRBJ1-6; D not certain. TRBV23-1 is reported as an ORF; its role is uncertain. Trimming left V 6 bases short and J 7 bases short, with 16 bases between. The CDR3 runs 15 residues. The CDR3 loop is CASSQGVTQNSPLHF. The DNA for the CDR3 is TGCGCCAGCAGCCAAGGTGTGACACAAAATTCACCCCTCCACTTT.

This clone was detected only a few times. The gene calls are TRBV14 and TRBJ2-1; no clear D gene. V lost 0 bases, J lost 7 bases, and 19 bases lay in between. Germline CDR1 SGHDN, CDR2 FVKESK. The CDR3 runs 17 residues. CDR3 DNA: TGTGCCAGCAGCCAAGATTCGGCCAGTTTAGGACGGAATGAGCAGTTCTTC. It codes for CASSQDSASLGRNEQFF.

The rearrangement links TRBV19 to TRBJ2-7, with 7 bases lining up with TRBD1. There are 14 residues in the CDR3. Germline trimming cut 5 bases from V and 3 bases from J; bases unmatched to any gene: 7. CDR1 and CDR2 (germline): LNHDA, SQIVND (reference sequence). The CDR3 coding sequence is TGTGCCAGTAGTCAGGGGGTAGGTGGCTACGAGCAGTACTTC. Its translation: CASSQGVGGYEQYF.

This clone was detected a few times. The same CDR3 can be traced to other DNA sequences in this sample. The chain employs TRBV19 and TRBJ1-3; D not resolved. The CDR3 has 14 residues. V was shortened by 1 base and J by 0 bases, with 4 bases between the two germline ends. Germline CDR1 LNHDA, CDR2 SQIVND (reference sequence). CDR3 nucleotides: TGTGCCAGTAGTATAGGGAGCTCTGGAAACACCATATATTTT. It specifies CASSIGSSGNTIYF.

The chain employs TRBV19 and TRBJ2-1; 10 bases are shared with TRBD1. The CDR3 sequence is 14 residues long. V lost 6 bases to trimming and J lost 6 bases; unmatched junction nucleotides: 5. Looked up from germline, CDR1 is LNHDA and CDR2 is SQIVND (reference sequence). The CDR3 nucleotides read TGTGCCAGTAGCCCGGGACAGGGGCTCAATGAGCAGTTCTTC. It yields the protein CASSPGQGLNEQFF.

The DNA of the CDR3 is TGTGCCATCACCCCCGGGACGGGGAACACTGAAGCTTTCTTT. Translated: CAITPGTGNTEAFF. The chain is built from TRBV6-8 and TRBJ1-1, with D possibly matching TRBD1 (5 bases). CDR1 is MNHGY, CDR2 SAAAGT, per germline. Trimming removed 10 bases from V and 1 base from J, with 16 bases in between. The CDR3 consists of 14 residues.